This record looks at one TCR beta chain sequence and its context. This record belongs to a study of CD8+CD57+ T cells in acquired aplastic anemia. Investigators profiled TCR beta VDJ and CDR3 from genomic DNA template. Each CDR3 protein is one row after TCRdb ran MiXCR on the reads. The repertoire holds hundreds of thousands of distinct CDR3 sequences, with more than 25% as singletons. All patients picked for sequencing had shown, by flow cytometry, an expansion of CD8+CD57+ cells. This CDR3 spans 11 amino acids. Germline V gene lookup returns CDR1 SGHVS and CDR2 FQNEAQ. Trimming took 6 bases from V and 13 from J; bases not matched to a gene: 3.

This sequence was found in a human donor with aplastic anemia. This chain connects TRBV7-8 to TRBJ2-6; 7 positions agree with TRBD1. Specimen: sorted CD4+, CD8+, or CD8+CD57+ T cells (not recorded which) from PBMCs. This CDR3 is CASSLDRVLTF. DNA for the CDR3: TGTGCCAGCAGTCTGGACAGGGTCCTGACTTTC.